This T cell receptor (beta chain) was profiled in a study of shared clonotypes between healthy human individuals. In the authors' workflow: Junction-only immunoSEQ sequences carried no quality scores, so filtering differed. This table comes from immunoSEQ multiplex PCR, and its TCRdb copy is limited to in-frame clones, with some not included. The V and J calls and the clone size are those of that table, but D and trimming were determined from the DNA. This sample yields roughly 2.2 million clones, of which 85% to 95% are seen a single time; 0.35% to 0.5% belongs to the top ten. Worth noting for this clone: Its specificity is unknown.

In the CD4+ fraction, cells were divided into CD45RA+ naive and CD45RA-negative memory subsets. Study-level points and caveats: The sharing of about 5% of naive CD4 clonotypes was seen across several donors.

Sequenced material: naive CD4+ T cells from PBMCs. Subset denoted: CD45RA+ positively selected. The TCR was taken from a young man in good health. Some clones in this sample may be carry-over from other donors' samples.

In nucleotides, the CDR3 is TGTGCCAGCAGCGTAGTCGGACAGGGAGGGGTTGAAAAACTGTTTTTT. This encodes CASSVVGQGGVEKLFF. The V and J genes are TRBV9 and TRBJ1-4, with 8 bases lining up with TRBD1. The CDR3 is 16 amino acids. Germline-derived CDR1 and CDR2 are SGDLS and YYNGEE. With V trimmed by 0 bases and J by 7 bases, 8 bases remained unmatched.